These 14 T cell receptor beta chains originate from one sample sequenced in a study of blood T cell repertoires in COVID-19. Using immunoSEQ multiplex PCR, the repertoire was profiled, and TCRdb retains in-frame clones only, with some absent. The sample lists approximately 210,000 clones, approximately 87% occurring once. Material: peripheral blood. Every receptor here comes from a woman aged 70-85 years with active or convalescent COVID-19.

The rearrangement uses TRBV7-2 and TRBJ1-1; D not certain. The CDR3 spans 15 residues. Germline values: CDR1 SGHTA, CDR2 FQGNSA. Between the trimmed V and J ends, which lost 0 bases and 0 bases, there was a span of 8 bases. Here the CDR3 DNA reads TGTGCCAGCAGCTTAGCGAGAGGGTTGAACACTGAAGCTTTCTTT. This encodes CASSLARGLNTEAFF.

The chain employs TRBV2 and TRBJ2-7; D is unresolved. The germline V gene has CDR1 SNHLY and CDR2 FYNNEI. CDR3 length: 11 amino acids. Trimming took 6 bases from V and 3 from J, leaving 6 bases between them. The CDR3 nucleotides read TGTGCCAGCAGACTAAGCTACGAGCAGTACTTC. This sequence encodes CASRLSYEQYF.

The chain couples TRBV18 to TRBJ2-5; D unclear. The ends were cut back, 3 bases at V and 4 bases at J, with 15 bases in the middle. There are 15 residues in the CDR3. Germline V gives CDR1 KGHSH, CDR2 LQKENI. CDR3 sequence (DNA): TGTGCCAGCTCACCCCGCCCGGCGGAGCCAGAGACCCAGTACTTC. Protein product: CASSPRPAEPETQYF.

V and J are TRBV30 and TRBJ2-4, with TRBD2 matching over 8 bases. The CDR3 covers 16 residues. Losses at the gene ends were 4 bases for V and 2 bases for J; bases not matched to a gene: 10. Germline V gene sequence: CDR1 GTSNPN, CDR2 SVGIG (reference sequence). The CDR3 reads CAWTTPGLASKNIQYF. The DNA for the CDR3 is TGTGCCTGGACCACCCCCGGACTAGCCTCCAAAAACATTCAGTACTTC.

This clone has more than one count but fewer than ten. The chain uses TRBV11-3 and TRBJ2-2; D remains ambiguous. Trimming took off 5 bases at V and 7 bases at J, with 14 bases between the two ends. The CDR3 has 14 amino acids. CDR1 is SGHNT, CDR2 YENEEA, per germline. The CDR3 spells CASSRGGDVGELFF. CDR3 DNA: TGTGCCAGCAGCCGCGGTGGTGATGTCGGGGAGCTGTTTTTT.

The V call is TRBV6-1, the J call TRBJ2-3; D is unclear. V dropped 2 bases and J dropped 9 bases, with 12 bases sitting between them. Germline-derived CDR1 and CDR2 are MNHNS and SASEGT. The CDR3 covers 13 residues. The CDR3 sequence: CASSENLEATQYF. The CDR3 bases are TGTGCCAGCAGTGAAAACCTCGAGGCAACGCAGTATTTT.

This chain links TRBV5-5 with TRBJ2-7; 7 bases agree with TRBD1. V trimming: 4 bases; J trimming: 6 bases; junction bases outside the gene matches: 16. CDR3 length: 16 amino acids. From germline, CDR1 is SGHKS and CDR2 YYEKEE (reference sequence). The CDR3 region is CASSANLGQWGTEQYF. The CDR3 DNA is TGTGCCAGCAGCGCTAATCTGGGACAGTGGGGCACCGAGCAGTACTTC.

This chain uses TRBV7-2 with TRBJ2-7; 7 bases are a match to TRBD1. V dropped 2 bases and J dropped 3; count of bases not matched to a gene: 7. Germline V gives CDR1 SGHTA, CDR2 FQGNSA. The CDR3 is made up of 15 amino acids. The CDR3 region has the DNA TGTGCCAGCAGCTTACAGGGACAGACTTACTACGAGCAGTACTTC. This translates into CASSLQGQTYYEQYF.

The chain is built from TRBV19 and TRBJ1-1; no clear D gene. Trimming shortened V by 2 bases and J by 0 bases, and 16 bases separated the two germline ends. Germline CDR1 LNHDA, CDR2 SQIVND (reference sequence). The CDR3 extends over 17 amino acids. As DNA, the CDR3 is TGTGCCAGTAGTATAATCGGGTCCCTCGGCATGAACACTGAAGCTTTCTTT. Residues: CASSIIGSLGMNTEAFF.

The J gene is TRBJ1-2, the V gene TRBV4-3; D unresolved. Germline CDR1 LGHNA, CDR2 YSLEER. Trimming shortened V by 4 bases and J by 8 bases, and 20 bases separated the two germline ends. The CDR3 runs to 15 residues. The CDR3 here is CASSPHPNGGGGYTF. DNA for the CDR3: TGCGCCAGCAGCCCCCATCCCAATGGAGGCGGGGGCTACACCTTC.

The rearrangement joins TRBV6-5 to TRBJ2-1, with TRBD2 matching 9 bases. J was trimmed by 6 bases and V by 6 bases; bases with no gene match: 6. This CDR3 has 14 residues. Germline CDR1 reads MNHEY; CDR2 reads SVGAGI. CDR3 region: CASRQGSGGNEQFF. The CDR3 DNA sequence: TGTGCCAGCAGACAAGGTAGCGGGGGCAATGAGCAGTTCTTC.

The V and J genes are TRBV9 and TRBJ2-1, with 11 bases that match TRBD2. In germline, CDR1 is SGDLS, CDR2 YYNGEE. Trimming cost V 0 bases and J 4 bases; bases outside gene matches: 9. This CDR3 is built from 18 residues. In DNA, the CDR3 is TGTGCCAGCAGCGTAGCTACGGGGTCTAGCGGGGGGTACAATGAGCAGTTCTTC. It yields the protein CASSVATGSSGGYNEQFF.

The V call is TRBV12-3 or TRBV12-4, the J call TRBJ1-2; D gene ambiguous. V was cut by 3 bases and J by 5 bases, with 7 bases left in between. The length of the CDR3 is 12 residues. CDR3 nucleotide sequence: TGTGCCAGCAGTTTGGGGAGGTATGGCTACACCTTC. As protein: CASSLGRYGYTF.

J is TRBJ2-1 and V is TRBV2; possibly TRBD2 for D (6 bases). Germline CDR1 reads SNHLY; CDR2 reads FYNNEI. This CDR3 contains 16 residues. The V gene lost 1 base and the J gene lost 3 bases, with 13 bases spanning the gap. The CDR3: CASSEEGRIFYNEQFF. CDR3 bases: TGTGCCAGCAGTGAAGAGGGGAGGATTTTCTACAATGAGCAGTTCTTC.